This TCR beta chain stems from a study of cytomegalovirus exposure and HLA in healthy donors. Study background: HLA-typed donors were the source of around 77 million unique TCRs held in an early data release. Study outcomes and limitations: Cytomegalovirus-associated TCR beta chains were listed, numbering under 200.

A word on this clone: The antigen is undetermined.

The study ran its PCR with 60 Vbeta and 13 Jbeta primers. Libraries were prepared by immunoSEQ multiplex PCR; TCRdb keeps only in-frame clonotypes and omits some of them. The table lists over 80,000 clones, around 82% of them singletons. Sequenced input: PBMCs. The receptor comes from a man aged 40-55 years in good health and CMV-seropositive.

CDR3 sequence reads: CASSVGQGIEQFF. CDR3 nucleotide sequence: TGTGCCAGCAGTGTGGGACAGGGTATTGAGCAGTTCTTC. V is TRBV6-1 and J is TRBJ2-1, with 9 bases lining up with TRBD1. The germline V gene has CDR1 MNHNS and CDR2 SASEGT. CDR3 size: 13 residues. V shed 4 bases and J 9 bases; nucleotides not matched to a gene: 4.